This T cell receptor (beta chain) appears in the sequencing data of a study of blood T cell repertoires in COVID-19. About the research overall: Samples of COVID-19 (acute and convalescent) were obtained from the United States, Italy and Spain. In each case, the material was cDNA or gDNA derived from T cells, B-cell-depleted T cells, or PBMCs.

The table lists this clone with a few counts. The V end was cut by 0 bases, the J end by 5 bases, with 16 bases between. CDR1 and CDR2 (germline): LNHDA, SQIVND (reference sequence). This CDR3 has 16 residues. In the authors' methods: The authors estimated nucleated cell counts from reference gene primer amplification. Produced via immunoSEQ multiplex PCR; TCRdb's table is partial and in-frame only. V, J and clone size are taken as reported in that table, and D and trimming were inferred from the DNA itself. In the table there are approximately 280,000 clones, 65% to 90% of which are singletons. Sequenced: peripheral blood. The TCR originated in a man aged 45 to 65 with active or convalescent COVID-19. The chain has TRBV19 and TRBJ2-5; weak D call: TRBD2 (6 bases). CDR3 in amino acids: CASSIDHAAGMETQYF. CDR3 sequence (DNA): TGTGCCAGTAGTATAGATCATGCGGCGGGGATGGAGACCCAGTACTTC.